This T cell receptor beta chain was sequenced for a study of regulatory T cells in long-lasting Graves disease. At the level of the study: Graves' patients with a new diagnosis had received antithyroid drugs under 3 months.

Study outcomes and limitations: The persistent group shared about 2,700 public clonotypes, more than the 850 to 1,000 shared by new patients.

This CDR3 contains 17 residues. V shed 1 base and J shed 0 bases, with 15 bases lying between them. CDR1 and CDR2 from the germline V gene are LGHDT and YNNKEL (reference sequence). Points on this clonotype: Its antigen is currently unknown.

Both iRepertoire HTBI primers and Arm-PCR of CDR3 regions were used to build the TCR beta libraries. TCRdb passed the multiplex PCR reads through MiXCR, listing each CDR3 protein once. The table has hundreds of thousands of distinct CDR3 sequences, about 14% seen once. Sample time point: newly diagnosed GD, antithyroid drugs for less than 3 months. Scientists built the TCR library using RNA that was extracted from PBMCs. The source of this sequence is a female donor with Graves disease. The chain employs TRBV3-1 and TRBJ1-2; tentatively, D is TRBD1 (5 bases). Sequencing used peripheral blood mononuclear cells (PBMCs), obtained at new diagnosis, from a patient treated with antithyroid drugs. CDR3 bases: TGTGCCAGCAGCCAAGGTTTAGGGACGCTGTCTAACTATGGCTACACCTTC. This sequence encodes CASSQGLGTLSNYGYTF.